The 10 T cell receptor beta chains listed next were all sequenced from one sample in a study of cytomegalovirus exposure and HLA in healthy donors. PCR involved 60 Vbeta and 13 Jbeta primers. Repertoires were generated with immunoSEQ multiplex PCR, while TCRdb's copy carries only in-frame clones and drops some. The table includes fewer than 150,000 clones, approximately 89% detected once. The material sequenced was PBMCs. These receptors originate from a woman aged 30 to 39 in good health and CMV-seropositive.

The chain joins TRBV28 to TRBJ1-5; TRBD1 matches at 7 bases. This CDR3 has 13 amino acids. Germline V gene data show CDR1 as MDHEN and CDR2 as SYDVKM. Trimming at V came to 10 bases and at J to 4 bases, leaving 7 bases not matched to a gene. The chain's CDR3 is CAIGTDENQPQHF. CDR3 bases: TGTGCCATCGGGACAGATGAGAATCAGCCCCAGCATTTT.

This chain links TRBV7-9 with TRBJ1-4, with TRBD1 identical over 7 bases. Trimming took 4 bases from V and 6 from J; bases not matched to a gene: 5. The germline CDR1 and CDR2 sequences are SEHNR and FQNEAQ (reference sequence). This CDR3 has 14 residues. The CDR3 protein is CASSSTGTDEKLFF. CDR3 nucleotide sequence: TGTGCCAGCAGCTCAACCGGGACAGATGAAAAACTGTTTTTT.

V is TRBV5-1 and J is TRBJ1-2, with D perhaps TRBD1 (6 bases). V lost 3 bases and J lost 4, with 10 bases in between. The germline V gene encodes CDR1 SGHRS and CDR2 YFSETQ. The length of the CDR3 is 13 residues. CDR3 sequence (DNA): TGCGCCAGCAGCTGGGAGACAGGCTATGGCTACACCTTC. Translated, it gives CASSWETGYGYTF.

This chain connects TRBV5-3 to TRBJ2-1; D is unclear. TRBV5-3 is sorted into the ORF group, with uncertain function. The germline V and J ends were trimmed by 2 bases and 0 bases, with 15 bases remaining between them. The CDR3 length is 17 residues. The DNA for the CDR3 is TGTGCCAGAAGCTTTGGAGTAAGGAAGTTCTCCTACAATGAGCAGTTCTTC. Its protein product is CARSFGVRKFSYNEQFF.

The chain recombines TRBV4-2 with TRBJ2-7, with 12 bases aligning to TRBD2. V lost 1 base, J lost 6 bases, and 13 bases stayed unmatched. The CDR3 loop spans 18 amino acids. The germline V gene has CDR1 LGHNA and CDR2 YNFKEQ. The CDR3 region has the DNA TGTGCCAGCAGCCAAGCTGCGGCGACCTTGACTAGCGGGAGCGAGCAGTACTTC. This gives the protein CASSQAAATLTSGSEQYF.

This chain links TRBV2 with TRBJ2-2, with 8 positions matching TRBD1. Unmatched junction bases numbered 12, after V lost 8 bases and J lost 7 bases. The CDR3 consists of 15 residues. The germline gives CDR1 SNHLY, CDR2 FYNNEI. The CDR3 nucleotides are TGTGCCAGCGCTCCGGGACAGGTCAGCGTCGGGGAGCTGTTTTTT. Translation gives CASAPGQVSVGELFF.

The chain has TRBV9 and TRBJ1-5; the match to TRBD1 covers 7 bases. V lost 4 bases and J lost 4; bases outside the gene matches: 5. The length of the CDR3 is 14 residues. In germline, CDR1 is SGDLS, CDR2 YYNGEE. CDR3 in amino acids: CASSPTGVNQPQHF. The CDR3 coding sequence is TGTGCCAGCAGCCCAACAGGGGTTAATCAGCCCCAGCATTTT.

This clone showed up just once. The rearrangement joins TRBV5-4 to TRBJ2-7, with 7 bases fitting TRBD1. With 4 bases clipped from V and 3 bases from J, the junction kept 7 bases outside the gene matches. The germline CDR1 and CDR2 sequences are SGHNT and YYREEE (reference sequence). The CDR3 length is 14 residues. The DNA for the CDR3 is TGTGCCAGCAGCGTCAGGGGGAATGTCTACGAGCAGTACTTC. The encoded protein is CASSVRGNVYEQYF.

The chain is built from TRBV27 and TRBJ2-2; D is perhaps TRBD1 (6 bases). This CDR3 is 14 amino acids long. With 5 bases removed from V and 3 bases from J, the gap between germline ends came to 10 bases. Germline V gene lookup returns CDR1 MNHEY and CDR2 SMNVEV (reference sequence). As DNA, the CDR3 is TGTGCCAGCAGTGCCGGGACATACACCGGGGAGCTGTTTTTT. Its protein is CASSAGTYTGELFF.

This rearrangement joins TRBV7-6 to TRBJ1-6, with 7 nucleotides matching TRBD1. Germline lookup yields CDR1 SGHVS and CDR2 FNYEAQ. After removal of 5 bases from V and 7 bases from J, the junction contained 5 bases not matched to a gene. This CDR3 contains 14 residues. Here the CDR3 DNA reads TGTGCCAGCAGCCAGGACAGGTTAAATTCACCCCTCCACTTT. This codes for CASSQDRLNSPLHF.